This passage covers 11 T cell receptor beta chains from one sample sequenced in a study of CD8 T cell repertoires and HIV-1 epitope variants. Assay used: immunoSEQ multiplex PCR; TCRdb lists only in-frame clones, some missing. The table includes several thousand clones, roughly two thirds detected once. Their specific antigens are unknown. The sample taken for sequencing was cultured CD8+ T cells derived from PBMCs. Receptor source: a male donor with HIV.

In this sample, this clone turned up a few times. The gene calls are TRBV29-1 and TRBJ2-1; 11 nucleotides agree with TRBD2. CDR1 is SQVTM and CDR2 is ANQGSEA in the germline V gene. V shed 5 bases and J 6 bases; nucleotides not matched to a gene: 9. This CDR3 spans 15 amino acids. The CDR3 sequence: CSVRQLAGVGNEQFF. CDR3 DNA: TGCAGCGTTCGTCAACTAGCGGGAGTGGGCAATGAGCAGTTCTTC.

This clone occurred a few times. V and J are TRBV21-1 and TRBJ1-5. TRBV21-1 is a listed pseudogene. The CDR3 has 19 amino acids. The CDR3 loop reads CASSKAASDVRLSNQPQHF. CDR3 in DNA: TGTGCCAGCAGCAAAGCGGCCAGTGACGTACGCCTTAGCAATCAGCCCCAGCATTTT.

The chain joins TRBV10-2 to TRBJ2-4; a weak D match, TRBD2 (5 bases). This CDR3 comprises 13 residues. Germline-derived CDR1 and CDR2 are WSHSY and SAAADI. V was shortened by 4 bases and J by 2 bases, with 6 bases between the two germline ends. CDR3 coding DNA: TGCGCCAGCAGTGCGGGGACCAAAAACATTCAGTACTTC. The encoded protein is CASSAGTKNIQYF.

This clone was counted only a few times. The rearrangement links TRBV5-1 to TRBJ1-1, with 9 nucleotides matching TRBD1. The V gene's germline CDR1 is SGHRS and CDR2 YFSETQ. The V and J ends lost 1 base and 3 bases, in that order; junction bases with no gene match: 1. This CDR3 has 14 amino acids. The CDR3 region is CASSLTGGDTEAFF. The CDR3 DNA reads TGCGCCAGCAGCTTGACAGGGGGCGACACTGAAGCTTTCTTT. Together with reference TRBV5-1 and TRBJ1-1, the CDR3 gives the full variable domain: KAGVTQTPRYLIKTRGQQVTLSCSPISGHRSVSWYQQTPGQGLQFLFEYFSETQRNKGNFPGRFSGRQFSNSRSEMNVSTLELGDSALYLCASSLTGGDTEAFFGQGTRLTVV.

V usage is TRBV14 and J usage is TRBJ1-4, with TRBD1 matching over 8 bases. Losses at the gene ends were 5 bases for V and 10 bases for J; bases not matched to a gene: 9. Per the germline V gene, CDR1 is SGHDN and CDR2 is FVKESK. The CDR3 length is 14 residues. CDR3 loop: CASSTDREVRKLFF. As DNA, the CDR3 is TGTGCCAGCAGCACGGACAGGGAGGTCAGAAAACTGTTTTTT.

The V gene is TRBV6-5, the J gene TRBJ1-4; D possibly corresponds to TRBD1 (5 bases). V was pared by 2 bases and J by 10 bases, with 11 bases between. The CDR3 totals 13 residues. Germline loops: CDR1 MNHEY, CDR2 SVGAGI. The CDR3 loop is CASSYKWGLKLFF. The CDR3 DNA follows: TGTGCCAGCAGTTACAAATGGGGACTAAAACTGTTTTTT.

The chain uses TRBV6-5 and TRBJ2-7; D not resolved. There are 11 residues in the CDR3. Germline V lookup: CDR1 MNHEY, CDR2 SVGAGI. V lost 4 bases, J lost 2 bases, and 3 bases lay in between. Here the CDR3 DNA reads TGTGCCAGCAGTTCAACCTACGAGCAGTACTTC. As protein: CASSSTYEQYF.

The rearrangement links TRBV29-1 to TRBJ2-3; 12 nucleotides match TRBD2. CDR3 length equals 20 residues. V shed 0 bases and J 5 bases; nucleotides not matched to a gene: 18. Germline V gives CDR1 SQVTM, CDR2 ANQGSEA. The CDR3 region has the DNA TGCAGCGTTGAAGACCCTCTAGGTTCTAGCGGGAGGGCGCACAAAGATACGCAGTATTTT. Its protein is CSVEDPLGSSGRAHKDTQYF.

This clone has more than one count but fewer than ten. The rearrangement uses TRBV7-2 and TRBJ2-7; 10 bases are shared with TRBD1. V was clipped by 4 bases and J by 0 bases; unmatched bases: 9. CDR3 length: 17 amino acids. Per germline, CDR1 SGHTA and CDR2 FQGNSA. CDR3 DNA: TGTGCCAGCAGCTCGGAAGGGACAGGGGATAACTCCTACGAGCAGTACTTC. It specifies CASSSEGTGDNSYEQYF. Full variable domain (rest looked up from reference TRBV7-2 and TRBJ2-7): GAGVSQSPSNKVTEKGKDVELRCDPISGHTALYWYRQSLGQGLEFLIYFQGNSAPDKSGLPSDRFSAERTGGSVSTLTIQRTQQEDSAVYLCASSSEGTGDNSYEQYFGPGTRLTVT.

This clone was detected a few times. J is TRBJ1-2 and V is TRBV4-3; maybe TRBD1 (6 bases). The germline V and J ends were trimmed by 3 bases and 2 bases, with 13 bases remaining between them. The CDR3 is 15 residues long. The germline V gene encodes CDR1 LGHNA and CDR2 YSLEER. The DNA for the CDR3 is TGCGCCAGCAGCCAGTCGCGGGGGCTGAACTATGGCTACACCTTC. This translates into CASSQSRGLNYGYTF.

V and J are TRBV4-3 and TRBJ2-7, with 7 bases matching TRBD1. The CDR3 totals 16 residues. Germline V gene sequence: CDR1 LGHNA, CDR2 YSLEER. Losses at the gene ends were 0 bases for V and 0 bases for J; bases not matched to a gene: 5. The CDR3 protein is CASSQDRDSSSYEQYF. In nucleotides, the CDR3 is TGCGCCAGCAGCCAAGACCGGGACAGCAGCTCCTACGAGCAGTACTTC.